This TCR beta chain was recovered during a study of shared T cell receptors in the human thymus. The CDR3 runs to 15 residues. The germline V gene encodes CDR1 LGHNA and CDR2 YSLEER. V trimming: 2 bases; J trimming: 4 bases; junction bases outside the gene matches: 7. Generated by immunoSEQ multiplex PCR, the TCRdb table keeps only in-frame clones and is missing some. The profile covers some 720,000 clones, with approximately 87% appearing a single time and about 0.01% taken by the ten largest. These data were also reused for a study on human thymus T cells. Turning to that study: Thymus pieces cut out during corrective heart surgery were the tissue that was used.

The chain employs TRBV4-3 and TRBJ1-2; 7 nucleotides line up with TRBD1. The sequenced sample was thymocytes. The sequence was obtained from a boy younger than two with a congenital heart defect. CDR3 DNA: TGCGCCAGCAGCCAACTCCGGGACAGCCTCTATGGCTACACCTTC. This translates into CASSQLRDSLYGYTF.